This record looks at one T cell receptor (beta chain) sequence and its context. Its antigen remains unknown. From the roughly 110-subject validation cohort, which was separate from the roughly 670-subject first cohort, the donors were drawn. The sample comes from a study of cytomegalovirus exposure and HLA in healthy donors. For the study at large: The 90 to 150 validation repertoires were produced on the same platform as the roughly 690 repertoires of the first cohort. This was reported in a later analysis. Study-level results: Most TCRs appeared rarely, but some public TCRs recurred in many donors. A few CMV-associated chains proved CMV antigen-specific in vitro.

V shed 3 bases and J shed 4 bases, with 8 bases lying between them. The CDR3 contains 12 residues. Germline V CDR1 and CDR2: SGDLS, YYNGEE. Profiling relied on immunoSEQ multiplex PCR, and the TCRdb table lists in-frame clones only, not all of them. The sample shows around 350,000 clones, around 86% of them seen only once. Sample: PBMCs. This clonotype was sampled from a woman younger than 35 in good health and CMV-seronegative. J is TRBJ2-7 and V is TRBV9; D may be TRBD2 (6 bases). As DNA, the CDR3 is TGTGCCAGCAGCGCTGGAGGGTACGAGCAGTACTTC. Its protein is CASSAGGYEQYF.